This entry concerns a single T cell receptor beta chain. These data come from a study of blood T cell repertoires in COVID-19. Across the study: PBMCs, B-cell-depleted T cells, or T cells provided the cDNA or gDNA that made up the material.

Using immunoSEQ multiplex PCR, the repertoire was profiled, and TCRdb retains in-frame clones only, with some absent. In the table there are about 480,000 clones, more than 85% of which are singletons. The specimen was peripheral blood. The TCR originated in a woman younger than 45 with acute or convalescent COVID-19.

The CDR3 DNA reads TGCGCCAGCAGCTTGGAACTAGCTGAGGATGAGCAGTTCTTC. It translates to CASSLELAEDEQFF. The chain uses TRBV5-1 and TRBJ2-1; D perhaps matches TRBD2 (6 bases). The CDR3 is made up of 14 amino acids. CDR1 and CDR2 from the germline V gene are SGHRS and YFSETQ. Trimming stripped 0 bases from V and 8 bases from J, with 12 bases between.